This T cell receptor beta chain was observed in a study of blood T cell repertoires in COVID-19. The data were produced by immunoSEQ multiplex PCR, yet TCRdb's version contains in-frame clones alone and is incomplete. This table holds more than 110,000 clones, approximately 80% found once. Trimming removed 1 base from V and 8 bases from J, with 8 bases in between. The CDR3 contains 12 residues. Germline CDR1 and CDR2: MGHRA and YSYEKL. This chain connects TRBV4-1 to TRBJ1-2; D remains unclear. Material: peripheral blood. This receptor was taken from a woman aged 80 or over with active or convalescent COVID-19. The CDR3 DNA reads TGCGCCAGCAGCCAAGGACATTACGGCTACACCTTC. It is translated as CASSQGHYGYTF.